A selection of T cell receptor beta chains follows, all from one sample in a study of blood T cell repertoires in COVID-19. Measured with immunoSEQ multiplex PCR; TCRdb has only the in-frame clones, and not every one. Here the sample spans just over 150,000 clones, 82% being singletons. Sequences were obtained from peripheral blood. These receptors all stem from a woman between 40 and 55 years old with COVID-19, enrolled during active disease. CDR3s include the opening cysteine and the closing phenylalanine or tryptophan. The D gene is left open where the match is weak. Rows may omit the clone size; those that give it use once, few, many or a size class.

j_call: TRBJ2-2; v_call: TRBV18; clone_size: -; d_call: -; cdr3_nt: TGTGCCAGCTCACTATCACTAGGAAACACCGGGGAGCTGTTTTTT; cdr3_aa: CASSLSLGNTGELFF
j_call: TRBJ1-6; v_call: TRBV11-2; clone_size: -; d_call: -; cdr3_nt: TGTGCCAGCAGCCTGAACTCTCTCCGATCACCCCTCCACTTT; cdr3_aa: CASSLNSLRSPLHF
j_call: TRBJ2-1; v_call: TRBV14; clone_size: -; d_call: TRBD1; cdr3_nt: TGTGCCAGCAGCCAAGTCAAGGCAGGGACAGGTTGGAACAATGAGCAGTTCTTC; cdr3_aa: CASSQVKAGTGWNNEQFF
j_call: TRBJ2-3; v_call: TRBV15; clone_size: once; d_call: TRBD2; cdr3_nt: TGTGCCACCAGCAGATCCCGGACTAGCGGGAGGAACACAGATACGCAGTATTTT; cdr3_aa: CATSRSRTSGRNTDTQYF
j_call: TRBJ1-2; v_call: TRBV21-1; clone_size: -; d_call: -; cdr3_nt: TGTGCCAGCGGACAGTATGGCTACACCTTC; cdr3_aa: CASGQYGYTF
j_call: TRBJ1-2; v_call: TRBV20-1; clone_size: -; d_call: TRBD1; cdr3_nt: TGCAGTGCTAGTCGGGACAGGAGAACTAACTATGGCTACACCTTC; cdr3_aa: CSASRDRRTNYGYTF
j_call: TRBJ1-1; v_call: TRBV18; clone_size: -; d_call: TRBD1; cdr3_nt: TGTGCCAGCTCACCCAAAGACAGGGTTGAAGCTTTCTTT; cdr3_aa: CASSPKDRVEAFF
j_call: TRBJ1-1; v_call: TRBV18; clone_size: -; d_call: -; cdr3_nt: TGTGCCAGCTCACCGTCACGAGGGAACACTGAAGCTTTCTTT; cdr3_aa: CASSPSRGNTEAFF
j_call: TRBJ2-7; v_call: TRBV7-2; clone_size: -; d_call: -; cdr3_nt: TGTGCCAGCAGCTTAGCCAGGGACGAGCAGTACTTC; cdr3_aa: CASSLARDEQYF
j_call: TRBJ2-1; v_call: TRBV27; clone_size: -; d_call: -; cdr3_nt: TGTGCCAGCCGGGGCGGACAGCCTCGGGGTGAGCAGTTCTTC; cdr3_aa: CASRGGQPRGEQFF
j_call: TRBJ2-1; v_call: TRBV7-3; clone_size: -; d_call: TRBD2; cdr3_nt: TGTGCCAGCAGTCAGACTAGCGGGTTACAGAATGAGCAGTTCTTC; cdr3_aa: CASSQTSGLQNEQFF
j_call: TRBJ2-2; v_call: TRBV2; clone_size: -; d_call: -; cdr3_nt: TGTGCCACCGGGGAGCGGAGGGAGCTGTTTTTT; cdr3_aa: CATGERRELFF
j_call: TRBJ1-5; v_call: TRBV2; clone_size: -; d_call: -; cdr3_nt: TGTGCCAGCACTAGACGGAATAGCAATCAGCCCCAGCATTTT; cdr3_aa: CASTRRNSNQPQHF
j_call: TRBJ2-2; v_call: TRBV6-2/TRBV6-3; clone_size: few; d_call: TRBD2; cdr3_nt: TGTGCCAGCAGTTCCCGGGGACTAGCGGGAACCGGGGAGCTGTTTTTT; cdr3_aa: CASSSRGLAGTGELFF
j_call: TRBJ1-2; v_call: TRBV2; clone_size: -; d_call: TRBD1; cdr3_nt: TGTGCCAGCAGTGATCAACCAGACAGGGCCTATGGCTACACCTTC; cdr3_aa: CASSDQPDRAYGYTF
j_call: TRBJ1-5; v_call: TRBV28; clone_size: few; d_call: -; cdr3_nt: TGTTCCGTCCAGGGTACAATCCAGCCCCAGCATTTT; cdr3_aa: CSVQGTIQPQHF
j_call: TRBJ2-7; v_call: TRBV5-5; clone_size: -; d_call: -; cdr3_nt: TGTGCCAGCAACCCTTCGCCCCTCGGTAGTGGGAGCTACGAGCAGTACTTC; cdr3_aa: CASNPSPLGSGSYEQYF
j_call: TRBJ2-3; v_call: TRBV7-9; clone_size: -; d_call: -; cdr3_nt: TGTGCCAGCAGCTTACTGCAGGGCACAGATACGCAGTATTTT; cdr3_aa: CASSLLQGTDTQYF
j_call: TRBJ1-4; v_call: TRBV2; clone_size: -; d_call: TRBD1; cdr3_nt: TGTGCCAGCATCGGGGACAGGGTCGGTGATGAAAAACTGTTTTTT; cdr3_aa: CASIGDRVGDEKLFF
j_call: TRBJ2-2; v_call: TRBV9; clone_size: -; d_call: -; cdr3_nt: TGTGCCAGCAGCGTAGAGGTGAGGACCGGGGAGCTGTTTTTT; cdr3_aa: CASSVEVRTGELFF
j_call: TRBJ1-6; v_call: TRBV19; clone_size: once; d_call: TRBD1; cdr3_nt: TGTGCCAGTACCACCGGACAGGGTTCCCGTCTCCTCCACTTT; cdr3_aa: CASTTGQGSRLLHF
j_call: TRBJ1-3; v_call: TRBV2; clone_size: -; d_call: TRBD1; cdr3_nt: TGTGCCAGCAATCCGGACAGGGGTACCATATATTTT; cdr3_aa: CASNPDRGTIYF
j_call: TRBJ1-6; v_call: TRBV5-6; clone_size: -; d_call: -; cdr3_nt: TGTGCCAGCAGCTTGGAAGGTAGGGGAGGTTCACCCCTCCACTTT; cdr3_aa: CASSLEGRGGSPLHF
j_call: TRBJ1-5; v_call: TRBV10-2; clone_size: few; d_call: -; cdr3_nt: TGCGCCAGCAGTGAGTATGGGACACCGGTAGGGGATCAGCCCCAGCATTTT; cdr3_aa: CASSEYGTPVGDQPQHF
j_call: TRBJ2-7; v_call: TRBV19; clone_size: -; d_call: -; cdr3_nt: TGTGCCAGTAGTATAGCCCTAGCCGACTACGAGCAGTACTTC; cdr3_aa: CASSIALADYEQYF
j_call: TRBJ2-1; v_call: TRBV2; clone_size: -; d_call: TRBD2; cdr3_nt: TGTGCCAGCAGTGAGGAGGCCGGGGGGATTGAGCAGTTCTTC; cdr3_aa: CASSEEAGGIEQFF
j_call: TRBJ2-7; v_call: TRBV9; clone_size: -; d_call: -; cdr3_nt: TGTGCCAGCAGCCTACAGGGCTCGTCCTACGAGCAGTACTTC; cdr3_aa: CASSLQGSSYEQYF
j_call: TRBJ1-2; v_call: TRBV19; clone_size: -; d_call: -; cdr3_nt: TGTGCCAGTAGTACGGGACAAAGCAGACAATCCTATGGCTACACCTTC; cdr3_aa: CASSTGQSRQSYGYTF
j_call: TRBJ1-2; v_call: TRBV9; clone_size: -; d_call: -; cdr3_nt: TGTGCCAGCAGCGCTCAACGGGGCTATGGCTACACCTTC; cdr3_aa: CASSAQRGYGYTF
j_call: TRBJ1-2; v_call: TRBV3-1/TRBV3-2; clone_size: -; d_call: -; cdr3_nt: TGTGCCAGCAGCCAAGAAGGGAGTCGGGGGGCGCATGGCTACACCTTC; cdr3_aa: CASSQEGSRGAHGYTF
j_call: TRBJ2-4; v_call: TRBV13; clone_size: -; d_call: -; cdr3_nt: TGTGCCAGCAGCTCTGGAGTTCTAGCCAAAAACATTCAGTACTTC; cdr3_aa: CASSSGVLAKNIQYF
j_call: TRBJ1-2; v_call: TRBV15; clone_size: -; d_call: TRBD1; cdr3_nt: TGTGCCACCAGACCACCAGGGGGGTCCAACTATGGCTACACCTTC; cdr3_aa: CATRPPGGSNYGYTF
j_call: TRBJ1-3; v_call: TRBV7-2; clone_size: -; d_call: -; cdr3_nt: TGTGCCAGCAGCCCGGTGGTCTCTGGAAACACCATATATTTT; cdr3_aa: CASSPVVSGNTIYF
j_call: TRBJ1-2; v_call: TRBV29-1; clone_size: few; d_call: -; cdr3_nt: TGCAGCGTTCTACGGAACTATGGCTACACCTTC; cdr3_aa: CSVLRNYGYTF
j_call: TRBJ1-3; v_call: TRBV10-1; clone_size: -; d_call: -; cdr3_nt: TGCGCCAGCAGCAAAAACACCATATATTTT; cdr3_aa: CASSKNTIYF
j_call: TRBJ2-2; v_call: TRBV11-2; clone_size: -; d_call: -; cdr3_nt: TGTGCCAGCAGCCCCTTTGGAGTGATTGCCGGGGAGCTGTTTTTT; cdr3_aa: CASSPFGVIAGELFF
j_call: TRBJ2-2; v_call: TRBV9; clone_size: once; d_call: -; cdr3_nt: TGTGCCAGCAGCACAAGTGACACCGGGGAGCTGTTTTTT; cdr3_aa: CASSTSDTGELFF
j_call: TRBJ2-6; v_call: TRBV9; clone_size: -; d_call: -; cdr3_nt: TGTGCCAGCAGCGTAAAAGGAGTTACCTCCCCCTCAGCGGGGGCCAACGTCCTGACTTTC; cdr3_aa: CASSVKGVTSPSAGANVLTF
j_call: TRBJ2-1; v_call: TRBV2; clone_size: -; d_call: -; cdr3_nt: TGTGCCAGCAGTGAAGAAGTAAGTACAGGTGTCAAAAGCAATGAGCAGTTCTTC; cdr3_aa: CASSEEVSTGVKSNEQFF
j_call: TRBJ1-1; v_call: TRBV2; clone_size: -; d_call: TRBD1; cdr3_nt: TGTGCCAGCAGTGAGATACAGGGGGTGTTGTCGGCTTTCTTT; cdr3_aa: CASSEIQGVLSAFF
j_call: TRBJ2-1; v_call: TRBV19; clone_size: -; d_call: TRBD2; cdr3_nt: TGTGCCAGTAGTATAGGGGGACTAGCGGGATCCTACAATGAGCAGTTCTTC; cdr3_aa: CASSIGGLAGSYNEQFF
j_call: TRBJ1-5; v_call: TRBV28; clone_size: -; d_call: -; cdr3_nt: TGTGCCAGCAGAGGAGCATATAGCAATCAGCCCCAGCATTTT; cdr3_aa: CASRGAYSNQPQHF
j_call: TRBJ2-5; v_call: TRBV18; clone_size: -; d_call: -; cdr3_nt: TGTGCCAGCTCACCGGAGGGTATGGGAGAGACCCAGTACTTC; cdr3_aa: CASSPEGMGETQYF